This T cell receptor beta chain was identified in a study of T cell repertoires in cytomegalovirus infection. Across the whole study: Newly reported HLA-C-restricted and thoroughly characterized HLA-B-restricted CMV epitopes were employed. Carrying CMV and the relevant HLA type showed in public TCR beta signatures.

In TCRdb, the reads were re-called with MiXCR into one record per CDR3 protein. The repertoire holds hundreds of thousands of distinct CDR3 sequences, with approximately 33% as singletons. The germline V gene encodes CDR1 LNHDA and CDR2 SQIVND (reference sequence). The CDR3 totals 13 residues. V lost 4 bases, J lost 4 bases, and 9 bases lay in between. General study points: Within the response measured ex vivo, HLA-C-restricted CMV-specific TCR beta clonotypes were dominant. The study identified carriers of CMV plus the relevant HLA from cumulative public TCR beta family frequency.

This clonotype was recorded a few times. Its antigen is unidentified. The source material was cultured PBMCs, sampled from culture after CMV antigen stimulation. The chain couples TRBV19 to TRBJ2-3; tentative D call: TRBD2 (5 bases). The source of this sequence is a human donor in good health (CMV status not recorded). Some clones in this sample may be carry-over from other donors' samples. This chain's CDR3 is CASSNGVADTQYF. The CDR3 DNA is TGTGCCAGTAGTAACGGGGTTGCAGATACGCAGTATTTT. Full variable domain (rest looked up from reference TRBV19 and TRBJ2-3): DGGITQSPKYLFRKEGQNVTLSCEQNLNHDAMYWYRQDPGQGLRLIYYSQIVNDFQKGDIAEGYSVSREKKESFPLTVTSAQKNPTAFYLCASSNGVADTQYFGPGTRLTVL.